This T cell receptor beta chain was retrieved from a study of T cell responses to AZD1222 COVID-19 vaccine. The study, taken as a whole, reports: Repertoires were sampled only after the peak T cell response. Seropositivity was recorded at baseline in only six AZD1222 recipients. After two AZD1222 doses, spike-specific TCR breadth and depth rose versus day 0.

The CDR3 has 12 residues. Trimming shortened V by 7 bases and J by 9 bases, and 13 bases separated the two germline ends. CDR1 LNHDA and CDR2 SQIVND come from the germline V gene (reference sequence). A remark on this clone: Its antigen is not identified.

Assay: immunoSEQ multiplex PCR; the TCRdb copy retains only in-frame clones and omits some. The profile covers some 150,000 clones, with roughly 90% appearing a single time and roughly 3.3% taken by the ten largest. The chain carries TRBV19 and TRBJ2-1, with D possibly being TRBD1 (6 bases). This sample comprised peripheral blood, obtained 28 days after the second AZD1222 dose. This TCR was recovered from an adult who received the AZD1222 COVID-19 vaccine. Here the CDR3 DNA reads TGTGCCAGTAAAAAACAGGGCAGTGAGCAGTTCTTC. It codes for CASKKQGSEQFF.